These 15 T cell receptor beta chains came from one sample sequenced in a study of blood T cell repertoires in COVID-19. The method was immunoSEQ multiplex PCR; TCRdb's version includes in-frame clones alone and lacks a portion of them. The sample includes tens of thousands of clones, approximately 80% of them seen just once. Sequences were obtained from peripheral blood. Receptors originate from a man older than 75 with acute or convalescent COVID-19.

V is TRBV28 and J is TRBJ1-2; 7 nucleotides align to TRBD1. J gave up 2 bases and V 5 bases, and 8 bases lay outside the gene matches. The CDR3 loop spans 15 amino acids. The germline V gene has CDR1 MDHEN and CDR2 SYDVKM. CDR3 sequence reads: CASSLPKGANYGYTF. As DNA, the CDR3 is TGTGCCAGCAGTCTCCCCAAGGGGGCGAACTATGGCTACACCTTC.

This clone was recorded a few times. The CDR3 coding sequence is TGTGCCAGCAGCTTAGCGGCAGGGTACAATGAGCAGTTCTTC. Translating gives CASSLAAGYNEQFF. The V gene is TRBV11-2, the J gene TRBJ2-1; D perhaps matches TRBD1 (5 bases). Germline V CDR1 and CDR2: SGHAT, FQNNGV. The V end lost 1 base, the J end lost 4 bases, and 8 bases lay between the germline ends. The CDR3 runs 14 residues.

This chain links TRBV7-9 with TRBJ2-1, with D possibly TRBD2 on 5 matching bases. Germline CDR1 and CDR2: SEHNR and FQNEAQ (reference sequence). V was trimmed by 1 base and J by 2 bases, leaving 9 bases between them. This CDR3 is 15 amino acids long. CDR3 nucleotides: TGTGCCAGCAGCTTAGTTCTAGCAGCCTACAATGAGCAGTTCTTC. It codes for CASSLVLAAYNEQFF.

The V and J genes are TRBV5-6 and TRBJ2-7; 7 positions match TRBD1. The CDR3 extends over 14 amino acids. V lost 2 bases, J lost 0 bases, and 2 bases stayed unmatched. Per germline, CDR1 SGHDT and CDR2 YYEEEE. CDR3 sequence (DNA): TGTGCCAGCAGCTTACAGGGGTACTCCTACGAGCAGTACTTC. Protein sequence: CASSLQGYSYEQYF.

This chain uses TRBV25-1 with TRBJ1-5; no clear D gene. The CDR3 length is 11 residues. Germline V CDR1 and CDR2: MGHDK, SYGVNS. Trimming removed 6 bases from V and 3 bases from J, with 3 bases in between. The CDR3 region has the DNA TGTGCCAGCAGCTTCAATCAGCCCCAGCATTTT. It yields the protein CASSFNQPQHF.

The V call is TRBV5-1, the J call TRBJ2-5, with a possible D match to TRBD1 (6 bases). This CDR3 is built from 15 residues. CDR1 and CDR2 (germline): SGHRS, YFSETQ. V was pared by 4 bases and J by 2 bases, with 15 bases between. CDR3 amino acids: CASSRGQRTQETQYF. In DNA, the CDR3 is TGCGCCAGCAGCCGAGGACAGAGAACTCAAGAGACCCAGTACTTC.

This rearrangement joins TRBV10-3 to TRBJ1-2, with unresolved D. CDR1 and CDR2 (germline): ENHRY, SYGVKD. V was shortened by 0 bases and J by 2 bases, with 7 bases between the two germline ends. This CDR3 has 14 residues. This chain's CDR3 is CAISESGRNYGYTF. The CDR3 DNA sequence: TGTGCCATCAGTGAGTCGGGCAGAAACTATGGCTACACCTTC.

The chain links TRBV5-5 to TRBJ2-1; unclear D gene. The CDR3 spans 15 residues. The V and J ends lost 4 bases and 5 bases respectively, with 16 bases between them. The germline gives CDR1 SGHKS, CDR2 YYEKEE (reference sequence). The CDR3 nucleotides read TGTGCCAGCAGCCATAACTCCCTCGTCAACAATGAGCAGTTCTTC. Translated, it gives CASSHNSLVNNEQFF.

This chain links TRBV3-1 (or the pseudogene TRBV3-2) with TRBJ2-5; 11 bases agree with TRBD2. The CDR3 is made up of 18 amino acids. J gave up 1 base and V 4 bases, and 11 bases lay outside the gene matches. Germline loops: CDR1 LGHDT, CDR2 YNNKEL (reference sequence). CDR3 protein: CASSPSPAGTSGQETQYF. CDR3 coding DNA: TGTGCCAGCAGCCCCAGCCCAGCCGGGACTAGCGGCCAAGAGACCCAGTACTTC.

This chain connects TRBV6-1 to TRBJ1-5; 8 positions agree with TRBD1. The germline CDR1 and CDR2 sequences are MNHNS and SASEGT. V shed 2 bases, J shed 4 bases, and the junction held 1 base outside the gene matches. The CDR3 contains 14 residues. CDR3 sequence (DNA): TGTGCCAGCAGTGAACGGACAGGGAATCAGCCCCAGCATTTT. Translating it yields CASSERTGNQPQHF.

The genes are TRBV7-8 and TRBJ1-5; possibly TRBD1 for D (6 bases). This CDR3 spans 14 amino acids. Germline lookup yields CDR1 SGHVS and CDR2 FQNEAQ. V was trimmed by 3 bases and J by 3 bases, leaving 9 bases between them. The CDR3 region is CASSFGQFNQPQHF. Written as DNA, the CDR3 is TGTGCCAGCAGCTTCGGACAGTTCAATCAGCCCCAGCATTTT.

The chain couples TRBV19 to TRBJ1-5; 7 bases align to TRBD1. In germline, CDR1 is LNHDA, CDR2 SQIVND (reference sequence). The CDR3 covers 12 residues. Trimming at V came to 9 bases and at J to 4 bases, leaving 3 bases not matched to a gene. In DNA, the CDR3 is TGTGCCAGCTCACAGGGGAATCAGCCCCAGCATTTT. Translated, it gives CASSQGNQPQHF. Filled out from reference TRBV19 and TRBJ1-5, the complete variable domain reads DGGITQSPKYLFRKEGQNVTLSCEQNLNHDAMYWYRQDPGQGLRLIYYSQIVNDFQKGDIAEGYSVSREKKESFPLTVTSAQKNPTAFYLCASSQGNQPQHFGDGTRLSIL.

The chain carries TRBV30 and TRBJ2-3; TRBD1 matches 9 bases. The germline V gene encodes CDR1 GTSNPN and CDR2 SVGIG (reference sequence). V lost 0 bases and J lost 4; bases outside the gene matches: 11. The CDR3 has 17 amino acids. CDR3 in DNA: TGTGCCTGGAGTGTACAGGACAGGGGACGAGCGGCAGATACGCAGTATTTT. Its translation is CAWSVQDRGRAADTQYF.

V usage is TRBV7-2 and J usage is TRBJ2-3; 9 bases fit TRBD2. Germline assignment: CDR1 SGHTA and CDR2 FQGNSA. CDR3 length: 15 amino acids. J lost 2 bases, V lost 5 bases, and 5 bases had no gene match. The DNA for the CDR3 is TGTGCCAGCAGCAGGGCGGGAGGGCCCACAGATACGCAGTATTTT. Amino acid sequence: CASSRAGGPTDTQYF.

The chain employs TRBV18 and TRBJ1-4, with TRBD1 matching over 10 bases. The CDR3 has 15 residues. CDR1 and CDR2 (germline): KGHSH, LQKENI. V was clipped by 6 bases and J by 8 bases; unmatched bases: 9. The CDR3 sequence: CASSPSTGGSEKLFF. The CDR3 DNA follows: TGTGCCAGCTCTCCATCGACAGGGGGCTCCGAAAAACTGTTTTTT.